The 3 T cell receptor beta chains in this list originate from one sample, sequenced in a study of response to subunit inactivated influenza vaccine. TCRdb re-analysed the RT-PCR reads in MiXCR, keeping a single row per CDR3 protein. The repertoire has a few hundred thousand distinct CDR3 sequences, less than 7.5% of them found once; the top ten carry about an eighth. The sample was PBMCs from blood, taken roughly 24 months after vaccination. The receptors come from a man in his fifties or sixties who received an inactivated influenza vaccine.

This clonotype was recorded a few times. Here the CDR3 reads CASSSRGRAYNEQFF. Written as DNA, the CDR3 is TGTGCCAGCAGCTCACGAGGGCGGGCATACAATGAGCAGTTCTTC. V gene TRBV7-8 combines with J gene TRBJ2-1, with D maybe TRBD2 (5 bases). Trimming stripped 4 bases from V and 4 bases from J, with 14 bases between. The CDR3 spans 15 residues. Germline CDR1 is SGHVS and CDR2 is FQNEAQ.

This clonotype has ten or more counts. The V and J genes are TRBV12-3 or TRBV12-4 and TRBJ1-1; D is unclear. The CDR3 is 12 amino acids. The ends were cut back, 8 bases at V and 2 bases at J, with 9 bases in the middle. CDR3 coding DNA: TGTGCCAGCCGGGGAGTAAACACTGAAGCTTTCTTT. Amino acid sequence: CASRGVNTEAFF.

The chain uses TRBV2 and TRBJ1-4; D is ambiguous. Germline-derived CDR1 and CDR2 are SNHLY and FYNNEI. CDR3 size: 11 residues. V was clipped by 4 bases and J by 11 bases, with 8 bases between them. The CDR3 DNA reads TGTGCCAGCAGTGTACTGGGCAAACTGTTTTTT. Protein product: CASSVLGKLFF.